This is a list of T cell receptor beta chains from one sample in a study of T-cell memory formation after mild COVID-19. TCRdb processed the 5' RACE reads anew with MiXCR; each CDR3 protein has one entry. The repertoire holds roughly 500,000 distinct CDR3 sequences, with about 20% as singletons. Sequencing was carried out using PBMCs or a T cell subset sorted from them (not recorded which). The receptors were sampled from an adult woman who had mild COVID-19 (a few samples of this study predate the infection). Cell type and time point are not known. Each CDR3 is given with its conserved first and last residue. Each record gives: D gene, V gene, J gene, clone size, CDR3 DNA, CDR3 protein. The D gene is left open where the match is weak. Clone sizes are given selectively: once, few, many, or a class where the clone is expanded.

d_call: TRBD1
v_call: TRBV4-1
j_call: TRBJ2-7
clone_size: .
cdr3_nt: TGCGCCAGCAGCCTTACAACAGGGGACGAGCAGTACTTC
cdr3_aa: CASSLTTGDEQYF

d_call: TRBD2
v_call: TRBV18
j_call: TRBJ2-3
clone_size: few
cdr3_nt: TGTGCCAGCTCACCAAGGCGGGAGGGCACAGATACGCAGTATTTT
cdr3_aa: CASSPRREGTDTQYF

d_call: .
v_call: TRBV27
j_call: TRBJ2-1
clone_size: .
cdr3_nt: TGTGCCAGCAGTTTCTACGGTGAGCAGTTCTTC
cdr3_aa: CASSFYGEQFF

d_call: TRBD2
v_call: TRBV5-1
j_call: TRBJ2-1
clone_size: .
cdr3_nt: TGCGCCAGCAGCACCTCCCCACTAGCGGGTCCCTACAATGAGCAGTTCTTC
cdr3_aa: CASSTSPLAGPYNEQFF

d_call: TRBD1
v_call: TRBV9
j_call: TRBJ2-1
clone_size: .
cdr3_nt: TGTGCCAGCAGCCCCAGCCTCGGGACAGGGCGTGAGCAGTTCTTC
cdr3_aa: CASSPSLGTGREQFF

d_call: TRBD2
v_call: TRBV5-1
j_call: TRBJ2-7
clone_size: .
cdr3_nt: TGCGCCAGCAGCTTGGGGGGACTAGCCGACTACGAGCAGTACTTC
cdr3_aa: CASSLGGLADYEQYF

d_call: .
v_call: TRBV7-8
j_call: TRBJ1-1
clone_size: .
cdr3_nt: TGTGCCAGCAGCATCCTAGGTTGGGCGGATACTACCAGGAAAGCTTTCTTT
cdr3_aa: CASSILGWADTTRKAFF

d_call: .
v_call: TRBV30
j_call: TRBJ2-1
clone_size: .
cdr3_nt: TGTGCCTGGAGTGTAACGGGCAGGTACAATGAGCAGTTCTTC
cdr3_aa: CAWSVTGRYNEQFF

d_call: .
v_call: TRBV19
j_call: TRBJ2-1
clone_size: .
cdr3_nt: TGTGCCAGTAGTATTGGACGTCCGGAAGTCGAGCAGTTCTTC
cdr3_aa: CASSIGRPEVEQFF

d_call: .
v_call: TRBV19
j_call: TRBJ2-1
clone_size: .
cdr3_nt: TGTGCCAGTTGCGGAGACTACAATGAGCAGTTCTTC
cdr3_aa: CASCGDYNEQFF

d_call: .
v_call: TRBV7-2
j_call: TRBJ1-2
clone_size: .
cdr3_nt: TGTGCCAGCAGCTTACAACGAGGGGACGGCGGCTACACCTTC
cdr3_aa: CASSLQRGDGGYTF

d_call: .
v_call: TRBV4-2
j_call: TRBJ1-1
clone_size: .
cdr3_nt: TGTGCCAGCAGCCATGAGGCGGAGGTTACAGTCCCTGAAGCTTTCTTT
cdr3_aa: CASSHEAEVTVPEAFF

d_call: TRBD2
v_call: TRBV5-1
j_call: TRBJ2-5
clone_size: .
cdr3_nt: TGCGCCAGCAGCTTGACTAGCGGGGGCGTTTTAGAGACCCAGTACTTC
cdr3_aa: CASSLTSGGVLETQYF

d_call: .
v_call: TRBV7-2
j_call: TRBJ2-1
clone_size: few
cdr3_nt: TGTGCCAGCAGCTTAGCGGGTGAGGGGAGTGAGCAGTTCTTC
cdr3_aa: CASSLAGEGSEQFF

d_call: .
v_call: TRBV6-6
j_call: TRBJ2-7
clone_size: .
cdr3_nt: TGTGCCAGCAGTTCACATCAGGGGTACGAGCAGTACTTC
cdr3_aa: CASSSHQGYEQYF

d_call: .
v_call: TRBV20-1
j_call: TRBJ2-1
clone_size: many
cdr3_nt: TGCAGTGTCAAGAAGTCCACGTACAATGAGCAGTTCTTC
cdr3_aa: CSVKKSTYNEQFF

d_call: .
v_call: TRBV6-6
j_call: TRBJ1-1
clone_size: once
cdr3_nt: TGTGCCAGCAGTTACGGGGCGGCTATGAACACTGAAGCTTTCTTT
cdr3_aa: CASSYGAAMNTEAFF

d_call: TRBD1
v_call: TRBV5-1
j_call: TRBJ1-4
clone_size: .
cdr3_nt: TGCGCCAGCAGCTTGGTAGGGGGCGGACTGTTTTTT
cdr3_aa: CASSLVGGGLFF

d_call: .
v_call: TRBV9
j_call: TRBJ1-4
clone_size: .
cdr3_nt: TGTGCCAGCAGCGTAGGAGCGGCTAATGAAAAACTGTTTTTT
cdr3_aa: CASSVGAANEKLFF

d_call: TRBD1
v_call: TRBV7-6
j_call: TRBJ1-1
clone_size: .
cdr3_nt: TGTGCCAGCAGCGGAGCCCCACAGGGGGCAACTGAAGCTTTCTTT
cdr3_aa: CASSGAPQGATEAFF

d_call: TRBD1
v_call: TRBV20-1
j_call: TRBJ1-1
clone_size: few
cdr3_nt: TGCAGTGCTTTACAGGGGGACACTGAAGCTTTCTTT
cdr3_aa: CSALQGDTEAFF

d_call: .
v_call: TRBV9
j_call: TRBJ2-1
clone_size: .
cdr3_nt: TGTGCCAGCAGCCCCCTGGCGGAGCCCTACAATGAGCAGTTCTTC
cdr3_aa: CASSPLAEPYNEQFF

d_call: TRBD1
v_call: TRBV3-1
j_call: TRBJ2-1
clone_size: few
cdr3_nt: TGTGCCAGCAGCCAGTCACAGGGGGACCCCTACAATGAGCAGTTCTTC
cdr3_aa: CASSQSQGDPYNEQFF

d_call: .
v_call: TRBV4-1
j_call: TRBJ1-6
clone_size: .
cdr3_nt: TGCGCCAGCAGCCAGAGGGAATCGGGTAATTCACCCCTCCACTTT
cdr3_aa: CASSQRESGNSPLHF

d_call: TRBD2
v_call: TRBV4-2
j_call: TRBJ2-1
clone_size: .
cdr3_nt: TGTGCCAGCAGCCAAGGGGGACTAGCTTCCGCTGAGCAGTTCTTC
cdr3_aa: CASSQGGLASAEQFF

d_call: .
v_call: TRBV12-3/TRBV12-4
j_call: TRBJ2-3
clone_size: few
cdr3_nt: TGTGCCAGCATGCGGGGAAAAGAAGATACGCAGTATTTT
cdr3_aa: CASMRGKEDTQYF

d_call: .
v_call: TRBV5-5
j_call: TRBJ1-1
clone_size: .
cdr3_nt: TGTGCCAGCAGCTTAGGGACACCTGAAGCTTTCTTT
cdr3_aa: CASSLGTPEAFF

d_call: .
v_call: TRBV15
j_call: TRBJ2-1
clone_size: .
cdr3_nt: TGTGCCACCAGCAGTCTACAGGGCGCAGCAATTCTGGGCTTCGATGAGCAGTTCTTC
cdr3_aa: CATSSLQGAAILGFDEQFF

d_call: .
v_call: TRBV20-1
j_call: TRBJ1-2
clone_size: .
cdr3_nt: TGCAGTGCTACAGGGGAGGATGGCTACACCTTC
cdr3_aa: CSATGEDGYTF

d_call: .
v_call: TRBV6-2/TRBV6-3
j_call: TRBJ1-5
clone_size: .
cdr3_nt: TGTGCCAGCAGTTACTCGAGTGTGAAAGGGCATAGCAATCAGCCCCAGCATTTT
cdr3_aa: CASSYSSVKGHSNQPQHF

d_call: .
v_call: TRBV7-2
j_call: TRBJ2-1
clone_size: .
cdr3_nt: TGTGCCAGCAGCTTCGACATCGACAATGAGCAGTTCTTC
cdr3_aa: CASSFDIDNEQFF

d_call: .
v_call: TRBV25-1
j_call: TRBJ2-7
clone_size: few
cdr3_nt: TGTGCCAGGTTTCGGTGGGAGAACTCCTACGAGCAGTACTTC
cdr3_aa: CARFRWENSYEQYF

d_call: .
v_call: TRBV29-1
j_call: TRBJ1-4
clone_size: few
cdr3_nt: TGCAGCGCTGGACAGCTTTCTGAAAAACTGTTTTTT
cdr3_aa: CSAGQLSEKLFF

d_call: .
v_call: TRBV5-1
j_call: TRBJ2-1
clone_size: .
cdr3_nt: TGCGCCAGCAGCTTGAGTGGGAGGACGTCCAACAATGAGCAGTTCTTC
cdr3_aa: CASSLSGRTSNNEQFF

d_call: .
v_call: TRBV5-5
j_call: TRBJ2-7
clone_size: .
cdr3_nt: TGTGCCAGCAGCCTCGAACGATTCGGGCAGTACTTC
cdr3_aa: CASSLERFGQYF

d_call: .
v_call: TRBV29-1
j_call: TRBJ1-2
clone_size: .
cdr3_nt: TGCAGCGTTGAAACCTATGGCTACACCTTC
cdr3_aa: CSVETYGYTF

d_call: .
v_call: TRBV3-1
j_call: TRBJ1-1
clone_size: few
cdr3_nt: TGTGCCAGCAGCCAAGTGTTGGGGAGGGGCCCTGAAGCTTTCTTT
cdr3_aa: CASSQVLGRGPEAFF

d_call: .
v_call: TRBV7-6
j_call: TRBJ2-7
clone_size: few
cdr3_nt: TGTGCCAGCAGCCAAGCCGAGCTCACGGGCAACGAGCAGTACTTC
cdr3_aa: CASSQAELTGNEQYF

d_call: TRBD2
v_call: TRBV10-3
j_call: TRBJ2-5
clone_size: few
cdr3_nt: TGTGCCATCAGTGAGCCGGGACTAGCGGGACCAGAGACCCAGTACTTC
cdr3_aa: CAISEPGLAGPETQYF

d_call: TRBD1
v_call: TRBV4-3
j_call: TRBJ1-1
clone_size: .
cdr3_nt: TGCGCCAGCAGCCAAGGCCCGGCCAGGGGGGCTTTCTTT
cdr3_aa: CASSQGPARGAFF

d_call: .
v_call: TRBV7-9
j_call: TRBJ1-1
clone_size: few
cdr3_nt: TGTGCCAGCAGCCAGATAGCCGCGAGTGTGGTGAGGACTGAAGCTTTCTTT
cdr3_aa: CASSQIAASVVRTEAFF

d_call: .
v_call: TRBV24-1
j_call: TRBJ2-3
clone_size: few
cdr3_nt: TGTGCCACCAGTGCCCGAGGAGACTTAACAAATACGCAGTATTTT
cdr3_aa: CATSARGDLTNTQYF

d_call: .
v_call: TRBV5-1
j_call: TRBJ2-1
clone_size: .
cdr3_nt: TGCGCCAGTTACAGGGATTGGGAATACAATGAGCAGTTCTTC
cdr3_aa: CASYRDWEYNEQFF